This TCR beta chain was retrieved from a study of T cells after posttransplantation cyclophosphamide (dated by TCRdb to the mid-2010s). In terms of the full investigation: Using TRB sequencing, the study followed how the T cell repertoire rebuilt after myeloablative bone marrow transplantation with posttransplantation cyclophosphamide given as GVHD prophylaxis. Public TRB sequences were checked against a database of over 3,500 sequences associated with responses to pathogens, tumor antigens, self-antigens and alloantigens. Antigen receptor sequencing covered samples from 30 to 40 PTCy-treated patients and approximately 15 of their related bone marrow donors. TRB sequencing was also done on up to roughly 3 additional blood samples from 2 to 5.2 years after transplant in 3 patients, and on pretransplant blood from 4 patients. Because TRA and TRB clonality were tightly correlated in 9 samples, subsequent TCR analyses were focused on TRB only. Blood from every one of the approximately 36 PTCy patients who had 1-year posttransplant specimens underwent TRB sequencing.

Genomic DNA was the input for TRB sequencing, which was run either with the immunoSEQ assay at survey resolution or with the hsTCRB kit. On the study's bioinformatics: Initial read processing used immunoSEQ software, and repertoire analyses used the LymphoSeq R package. Clonality was calculated as 1 minus normalized Shannon entropy, and the Gini coefficient was also calculated for each TRB dataset. Phenotypes of unsorted samples were inferred by mapping TRB sequences from sorted subsets of the recipient or donor onto the same recipient's unsorted samples. In TCRdb, the immuneACCESS table is reduced to in-frame sequences with V and J assigned. These tables do not hold every clone; where another copy was compared, an unresolved V gene accounts for under half, and the others remain unexplained. Clonal size and the V and J genes are those of that table, whereas D and trimming came from the DNA. Recorded for this sample are 30,000 to 45,000 clones; around 80% of them occurred a single time. The ten largest make up about 8% of the sample.

The treatment or condition label for this specimen denotes: high-dose cyclophosphamide on days +3 and +4 as single-agent GVHD prophylaxis. Busulfan and fludarabine conditioning, a related or unrelated marrow graft, and cyclophosphamide on days +3 and +4 were given to PTCy patients. The PTCy-treated patients were enrolled in a prospective multi-institutional clinical trial. Peripheral blood and bone marrow mononuclear cells were isolated by Ficoll-Hypaque density centrifugation and were cryopreserved. CD4+ and CD8+ T cells, including naive and memory subsets, were sorted by FACS using a FACSAria II. Trimming costs V 6 bases and J 5 bases, and their ends lie 16 bases apart. The germline V gene sets CDR1 to MRHNA and CDR2 to SNTAGT. From the cysteine through the phenylalanine, the CDR3 covers 15 amino acids. Of the read, only the CDR3 DNA is kept; its 45 bases are in frame from base 1. Findings and caveats that apply to the study as a whole: The TRB repertoires of T cells infiltrating skin or the GI tract showed only limited overlap with the TRB repertoires found in blood. Donor-recipient similarity was low at 1-2 months but increased during the first year, and donor CD8+ memory clones often dominated later blood repertoires. Across 45 patients, recipient CMV seropositivity and CMV reactivation were highly associated with TRB clonality; PTCy diversity was similar to CNI/methotrexate controls.

Notes on this clone: There is no known antigen for this receptor. Per-nucleotide qualities are absent, and no much larger clonotype sits a single base away.

This sample comprised CD4+ T cells sorted from blood, obtained 1903 days after a stem cell transplant with posttransplant cyclophosphamide. The V and J genes are TRBV6-4 and TRBJ2-2; the best D guess is TRBD1, with 6 bases matching. This receptor was identified in a female patient in her thirties or forties who received an allogeneic stem cell transplant from a related donor, was CMV-positive, and had no GVHD. Following transplantation, part of the T cell population may be supplied by the graft donor rather than the patient. The DNA is as follows: TGTGCCAGCAGCCTAACAGGGAGTGGGACCGGGGAGCTGTTTTTT. This sequence encodes CASSLTGSGTGELFF.